This passage covers 32 T cell receptor beta chains from one sample sequenced in a study of T cell responses to AZD1222 COVID-19 vaccine. The repertoire was sequenced with immunoSEQ multiplex PCR; TCRdb's copy has only in-frame clones and lacks some. The sample records about 130,000 clones, 88% being singletons. Source: peripheral blood, taken on day 0 of AZD1222 vaccination. Receptors were obtained from an adult in good health.

The chain combines TRBV6-4 with TRBJ2-1; 11 positions agree with TRBD2. Germline CDR1 reads MRHNA; CDR2 reads SNTAGT. The V segment lost 2 bases and the J segment 1 base; nucleotides outside the gene matches: 10. CDR3 length: 19 amino acids. CDR3 DNA sequence: TGTGCCAGCAGTGACCATCTAGCGGGGGGCATTAGGTCCTACAATGAGCAGTTCTTC. Encoded protein: CASSDHLAGGIRSYNEQFF.

This clone occurred a few times. The V and J genes are TRBV11-2 and TRBJ1-2; a weak D match, TRBD1 (5 bases). The CDR3 length is 12 residues. Germline CDR1 and CDR2: SGHAT and FQNNGV. The V gene lost 6 bases and the J gene lost 5 bases, with 10 bases spanning the gap. The CDR3 bases are TGTGCCAGCAGTTTCGACAGATATGGCTACACCTTC. It specifies CASSFDRYGYTF.

DNA of the CDR3: TGTGCCAGCAGCGTAGGGTATAGCGGTCGGACCTACGCAGTGCAGTACTTC. It yields the protein CASSVGYSGRTYAVQYF. This chain connects TRBV9 to TRBJ2-7, with a tentative D call TRBD2 (6 bases). Germline-derived CDR1 and CDR2 are SGDLS and YYNGEE. Trimming cost V 0 bases and J 9 bases, with 25 bases left between them. The length of the CDR3 is 17 residues.

This clone showed up just once. This chain connects TRBV6-4 to TRBJ2-2; D uncertain. Trimming removed 0 bases at V and 3 bases at J, with 5 bases between. CDR1 and CDR2 (germline): MRHNA, SNTAGT. The CDR3 consists of 14 residues. The CDR3 nucleotides are TGTGCCAGCAGTGACTCGCTAGACACCGGGGAGCTGTTTTTT. Translating gives CASSDSLDTGELFF.

Note on this clone: Its ends do not fully match the called genes, so a read error is possible. The chain recombines TRBV7-4 with TRBJ2-6; D call uncertain. Germline lookup yields CDR1 SGHVT and CDR2 SQSDAQ. The CDR3 sequence is 12 residues long. The CDR3 region has the DNA TGCCGCCCCTCTTCTGGGGCCAACGTCCTGACTTTC. Amino acids: CRPSSGANVLTF.

The gene calls are TRBV6-6 and TRBJ1-2; tentatively, D is TRBD1 (6 bases). V lost 0 bases and J 6 bases, leaving 11 bases between the germline ends. The CDR3 is made up of 14 amino acids. Germline V gene data show CDR1 as MNHNY and CDR2 as SVGAGI (reference sequence). CDR3 sequence reads: CASSYSPDRDGYTF. The CDR3 region has the DNA TGTGCCAGCAGTTACTCCCCGGACAGAGATGGCTACACCTTC.

This chain joins TRBV28 and TRBJ1-3, with a tentative D call TRBD1 (6 bases). Trimming shortened V by 6 bases and J by 2 bases, and 17 bases separated the two germline ends. The CDR3 has 16 amino acids. CDR1 is MDHEN, CDR2 SYDVKM, per germline. CDR3 sequence (DNA): TGTGCCAGCAGCAAGTCGTTAGGGGGGGCTGGAAACACCATATATTTT. This gives the protein CASSKSLGGAGNTIYF.

A single count supports this clone. This chain joins TRBV10-3 and TRBJ2-7, with TRBD2 matching 8 bases. V trimming: 1 base; J trimming: 0 bases; junction bases outside the gene matches: 2. Germline CDR1 is ENHRY and CDR2 is SYGVKD. The CDR3 totals 15 residues. In nucleotides, the CDR3 is TGTGCCATCAGTGAGTTTAGCGGGGCCTCCTACGAGCAGTACTTC. Its translation: CAISEFSGASYEQYF.

This clone was seen only once. The chain is built from TRBV18 and TRBJ1-2; the D gene is possibly TRBD1 (5 bases). Germline loops: CDR1 KGHSH, CDR2 LQKENI. Trimming pared 2 bases from V and 7 bases from J, leaving 11 bases between. This CDR3 region has 13 residues. CDR3 nucleotides: TGTGCCAGCTCACCAAGAGACAGTGTTGGCTACACCTTC. This translates into CASSPRDSVGYTF.

J is TRBJ2-7 and V is TRBV7-8; D might be TRBD2 (6 bases). Germline CDR1 reads SGHVS; CDR2 reads FQNEAQ. The CDR3 length is 16 residues. The germline V and J ends were trimmed by 0 bases and 2 bases, with 14 bases remaining between them. The CDR3 DNA sequence: TGTGCCAGCAGCTTAGCCGGGACTCATACTGCCTACGAGCAGTACTTC. It codes for CASSLAGTHTAYEQYF. Complete variable domain (other parts from reference TRBV7-8 and TRBJ2-7): GAGVSQSPRYKVAKRGQDVALRCDPISGHVSLFWYQQALGQGPEFLTYFQNEAQLDKSGLPSDRFFAERPEGSVSTLKIQRTQQEDSAVYLCASSLAGTHTAYEQYFGPGTRLTVT.

J is TRBJ1-2 and V is TRBV30; D may be TRBD1 (6 bases). CDR3 length equals 12 residues. Germline loops: CDR1 GTSNPN, CDR2 SVGIG (reference sequence). V gave up 1 base and J gave up 6 bases, with 9 bases separating them. The CDR3 nucleotides read TGTGCCTGGAGTGGGACAGAACATGGCTACACCTTC. This encodes CAWSGTEHGYTF.

This clone was detected a few times. The CDR3 DNA reads TGCGCCAGCAGAACAAACACAGGGGGCGCAGGTGCTTTCTTT. Its translation: CASRTNTGGAGAFF. The chain combines TRBV5-1 with TRBJ1-1, with TRBD1 matching over 9 bases. CDR1 and CDR2 from the germline V gene are SGHRS and YFSETQ. This CDR3 has 14 amino acids. V trimming: 5 bases; J trimming: 11 bases; junction bases outside the gene matches: 13.

The CDR3, as DNA: TGCAGCGTTGGGCAGGGGGTCTCGTTCTACGAGCAGTACTTC. Translation: CSVGQGVSFYEQYF. The V call is TRBV29-1, the J call TRBJ2-7; 7 bases fit TRBD1. Germline CDR1 and CDR2: SQVTM and ANQGSEA. V was pared by 4 bases and J by 3 bases, with 9 bases of the junction left unmatched. CDR3 length: 14 amino acids.

The chain has TRBV7-9 and TRBJ2-7, with 8 positions matching TRBD1. Germline V CDR1 and CDR2: SEHNR, FQNEAQ (reference sequence). Germline trimming cut 6 bases from V and 6 bases from J; bases unmatched to any gene: 19. The CDR3 contains 17 residues. The CDR3, as DNA: TGTGCCAGCAGTTTTCCCGACAGGGGAGTAATCCTAGGCGAGCAGTACTTC. It codes for CASSFPDRGVILGEQYF.

This clone has just one count. V is TRBV5-1 and J is TRBJ2-6; a possible D gene is TRBD1 (5 bases). Germline V CDR1 and CDR2: SGHRS, YFSETQ. The CDR3 totals 16 residues. Trimming cost V 4 bases and J 2 bases, with 13 bases left between them. This CDR3 is CASSGPGSPGANVLTF. CDR3 DNA sequence: TGCGCCAGCAGCGGACCAGGGTCCCCTGGGGCCAACGTCCTGACTTTC.

The V gene is TRBV30, the J gene TRBJ1-2; D unclear. This CDR3 comprises 12 residues. The V gene lost 0 bases and the J gene lost 3 bases, with 5 bases spanning the gap. Germline CDR1 and CDR2: GTSNPN and SVGIG (reference sequence). The CDR3 here is CAWSVGDYGYTF. The CDR3 nucleotides are TGTGCCTGGAGTGTCGGAGACTATGGCTACACCTTC. Together with reference TRBV30 and TRBJ1-2, the CDR3 gives the full variable domain: SQTIHQWPATLVQPVGSPLSLECTVEGTSNPNLYWYRQAAGRGLQLLFYSVGIGQISSEVPQNLSASRPQDRQFILSSKKLLLSDSGFYLCAWSVGDYGYTFGSGTRLTVV.

This chain connects TRBV11-3 to TRBJ2-3; 7 bases are shared with TRBD2. Germline loops: CDR1 SGHNT, CDR2 YENEEA. This CDR3 is 15 amino acids long. Trimming removed 3 bases from V and 0 bases from J; junction bases left unmatched: 3. CDR3 in amino acids: CASSFSSGSTDTQYF. DNA of the CDR3: TGTGCCAGCAGCTTTTCTAGCGGTAGCACAGATACGCAGTATTTT.

The V call is TRBV5-1, the J call TRBJ2-2, with unresolved D. V lost 4 bases and J 4 bases, leaving 11 bases between the germline ends. CDR1 is SGHRS and CDR2 is YFSETQ in the germline V gene. The CDR3 extends over 14 amino acids. CDR3 bases: TGCGCCAGCAGCGTACGTCAGAGCACCGGGGAGCTGTTTTTT. Translated, it gives CASSVRQSTGELFF.

The chain is built from TRBV19 and TRBJ1-1; a possible D gene is TRBD1 (5 bases). The CDR3 runs 12 residues. The germline gives CDR1 LNHDA, CDR2 SQIVND (reference sequence). Between the trimmed V and J ends, which lost 10 bases and 1 base, there was a span of 10 bases. The chain's CDR3 is CATRGQNTEAFF. As DNA, the CDR3 is TGTGCCACCCGAGGACAGAACACTGAAGCTTTCTTT.

J is TRBJ2-3 and V is TRBV5-1, with 7 bases identical to TRBD2. Germline V gene sequence: CDR1 SGHRS, CDR2 YFSETQ. The CDR3 is 13 amino acids. With V trimmed by 4 bases and J by 4 bases, 3 bases remained unmatched. The CDR3 DNA sequence: TGCGCCAGCAGCGAAGGGAGGGCAGATACGCAGTATTTT. Translation: CASSEGRADTQYF.

V is TRBV2 and J is TRBJ2-3; 13 bases align to TRBD2. The CDR3 is made up of 21 amino acids. With 4 bases clipped from V and 0 bases from J, the junction kept 16 bases outside the gene matches. Germline V lookup: CDR1 SNHLY, CDR2 FYNNEI. This CDR3 is CASSVNGRLAGGRTSTDTQYF. Here the CDR3 DNA reads TGTGCCAGCAGTGTGAATGGTAGACTAGCGGGGGGTCGCACTAGCACAGATACGCAGTATTTT.

CDR3 sequence: CAISELGRTSTDTQYF. CDR3 nucleotides: TGTGCCATCAGTGAGTTAGGGCGAACTAGCACAGATACGCAGTATTTT. The genes are TRBV10-3 and TRBJ2-3; D remains unclear. V was clipped by 1 base and J by 0 bases, with 11 bases between them. The CDR3 is 16 amino acids. The germline gives CDR1 ENHRY, CDR2 SYGVKD.

The gene calls are TRBV3-1 (or the pseudogene TRBV3-2) and TRBJ1-1, with D perhaps matching TRBD1 (5 bases). CDR1 and CDR2 from the germline V gene are LGHDT and YNNKEL (reference sequence). V lost 1 base and J lost 8, with 11 bases in between. The length of the CDR3 is 13 residues. The CDR3 spells CASSQGGSREAFF. In DNA form, the CDR3 reads TGTGCCAGCAGCCAAGGGGGGTCCCGGGAAGCTTTCTTT.

CDR3 region: CASRLGLAGSDTQYF. CDR3 nucleotide sequence: TGCGCCAGCCGATTGGGACTAGCGGGATCAGATACGCAGTATTTT. The genes are TRBV10-2 and TRBJ2-3, with TRBD2 identical over 13 bases. V dropped 8 bases and J dropped 4; count of bases not matched to a gene: 6. Germline V gene lookup returns CDR1 WSHSY and CDR2 SAAADI. CDR3 size: 15 residues.

This chain uses TRBV5-8 with TRBJ2-3; 7 bases line up with TRBD1. The J segment lost 4 bases and the V segment lost 9 bases, leaving 14 bases of the junction unmatched. This CDR3 contains 15 residues. The germline V gene encodes CDR1 SGHTS and CDR2 YDEGEE. The CDR3 coding sequence is TGTGCCACCAAGAACAGGGGTAAGAAGGCAGATACGCAGTATTTT. Amino acids: CATKNRGKKADTQYF.

V and J are TRBV6-2 or TRBV6-3 and TRBJ2-1; TRBD2 agrees at 14 bases. Per germline, CDR1 MNHEY and CDR2 SVGEGT. V lost 0 bases to trimming and J lost 9 bases; unmatched junction nucleotides: 4. The CDR3 consists of 16 residues. The CDR3 nucleotides read TGTGCCAGCAGTTACTCGGGACTAGCGGGAGCAGGTGAGCAGTTCTTC. Protein: CASSYSGLAGAGEQFF.

This clone was detected once. This chain links TRBV10-1 with TRBJ2-1, with 11 bases identical to TRBD2. Per the germline V gene, CDR1 is WNHNN and CDR2 is SYGVQD (reference sequence). V trimming: 0 bases; J trimming: 5 bases; junction bases outside the gene matches: 0. CDR3 length equals 15 residues. This CDR3 reads CASSESGLADNEQFF. Written as DNA, the CDR3 is TGCGCCAGCAGTGAGTCGGGACTAGCGGACAATGAGCAGTTCTTC.

V is TRBV28 and J is TRBJ1-6, with D hard to call. CDR1 is MDHEN and CDR2 is SYDVKM in the germline V gene. The ends were cut back, 7 bases at V and 0 bases at J, with 10 bases in the middle. The CDR3 covers 15 residues. The CDR3 region has the DNA TGTGCCAGCACAAGAGCCGTCTCCTATAATTCACCCCTCCACTTT. It encodes CASTRAVSYNSPLHF. The entire variable domain, with the rest obtained from reference TRBV28 and TRBJ1-6, is as follows: DVKVTQSSRYLVKRTGEKVFLECVQDMDHENMFWYRQDPGLGLRLIYFSYDVKMKEKGDIPEGYSVSREKKERFSLILESASTNQTSMYLCASTRAVSYNSPLHFGNGTRLTVT.

The chain uses TRBV12-3 or TRBV12-4 and TRBJ2-7; D is unresolved. With 2 bases removed from V and 2 bases from J, the gap between germline ends came to 7 bases. CDR3 size: 13 residues. CDR3 DNA: TGTGCCAGCAGTTTACGGCGACCCTACGAGCAGTACTTC. Its protein product is CASSLRRPYEQYF.

The gene calls are TRBV27 and TRBJ2-1, with 7 bases identical to TRBD1. CDR1 is MNHEY and CDR2 is SMNVEV in the germline V gene (reference sequence). The CDR3 has 14 residues. The trim removed 4 bases at V and 5 bases at J, leaving 5 bases unmatched. The CDR3 loop is CASSYPGQHNEQFF. CDR3 coding DNA: TGTGCCAGCAGTTATCCGGGACAGCACAATGAGCAGTTCTTC.

The gene calls are TRBV2 and TRBJ2-7, with TRBD1 matching over 8 bases. V gave up 10 bases and J gave up 3 bases; unmatched junction bases: 5. Germline V gene sequence: CDR1 SNHLY, CDR2 FYNNEI. This CDR3 spans 12 amino acids. The CDR3 here is CATRQGHYEQYF. Here the CDR3 DNA reads TGTGCCACCCGACAGGGGCACTACGAGCAGTACTTC.

This chain uses TRBV27 with TRBJ2-7; D could derive from TRBD1 or TRBD2 (5 bases each). The V gene lost 2 bases and the J gene lost 4 bases, with 18 bases spanning the gap. Germline lookup yields CDR1 MNHEY and CDR2 SMNVEV (reference sequence). There are 16 residues in the CDR3. The CDR3 DNA reads TGTGCCAGCAGTTTAAGGTCCGCAGGGACCTTATACGAGCAGTACTTC. Residues: CASSLRSAGTLYEQYF.